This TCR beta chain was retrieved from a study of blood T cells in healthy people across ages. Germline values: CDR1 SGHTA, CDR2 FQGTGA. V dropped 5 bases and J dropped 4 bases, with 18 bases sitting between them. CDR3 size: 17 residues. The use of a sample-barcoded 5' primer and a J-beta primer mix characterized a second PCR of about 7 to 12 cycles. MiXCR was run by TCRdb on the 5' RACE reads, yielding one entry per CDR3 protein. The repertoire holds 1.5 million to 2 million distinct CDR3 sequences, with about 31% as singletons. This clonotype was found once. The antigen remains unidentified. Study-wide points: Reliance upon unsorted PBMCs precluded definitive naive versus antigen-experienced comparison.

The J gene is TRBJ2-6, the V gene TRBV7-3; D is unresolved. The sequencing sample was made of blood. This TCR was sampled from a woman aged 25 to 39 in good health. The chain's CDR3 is CASSPEAPTAGANVLTF. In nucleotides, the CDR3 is TGTGCCAGCAGCCCCGAGGCTCCCACCGCCGGGGCCAACGTCCTGACTTTC.